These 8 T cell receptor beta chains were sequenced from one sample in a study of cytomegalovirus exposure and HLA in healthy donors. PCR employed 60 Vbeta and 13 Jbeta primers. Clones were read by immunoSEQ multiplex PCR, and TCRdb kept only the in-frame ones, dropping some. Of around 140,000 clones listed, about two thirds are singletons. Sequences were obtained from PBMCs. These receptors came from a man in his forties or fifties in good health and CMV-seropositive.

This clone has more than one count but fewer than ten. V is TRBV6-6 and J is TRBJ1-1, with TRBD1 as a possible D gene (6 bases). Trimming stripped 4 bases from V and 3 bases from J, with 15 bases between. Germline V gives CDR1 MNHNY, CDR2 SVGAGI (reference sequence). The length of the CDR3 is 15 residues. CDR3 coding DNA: TGTGCCAGCAGTTTTCCCGGGACAATCGACACTGAAGCTTTCTTT. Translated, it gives CASSFPGTIDTEAFF.

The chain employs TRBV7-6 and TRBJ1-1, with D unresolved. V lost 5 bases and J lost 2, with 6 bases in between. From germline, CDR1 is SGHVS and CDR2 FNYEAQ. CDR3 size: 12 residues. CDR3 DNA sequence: TGTGCCAGCAGCCGGTTAAACACTGAAGCTTTCTTT. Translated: CASSRLNTEAFF.

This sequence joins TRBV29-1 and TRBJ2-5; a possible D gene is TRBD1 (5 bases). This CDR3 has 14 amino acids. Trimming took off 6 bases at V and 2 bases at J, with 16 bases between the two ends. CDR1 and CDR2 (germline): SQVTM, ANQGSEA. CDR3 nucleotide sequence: TGCAGCGTCACCCTGAGGACACGACAAGAGACCCAGTACTTC. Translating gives CSVTLRTRQETQYF.

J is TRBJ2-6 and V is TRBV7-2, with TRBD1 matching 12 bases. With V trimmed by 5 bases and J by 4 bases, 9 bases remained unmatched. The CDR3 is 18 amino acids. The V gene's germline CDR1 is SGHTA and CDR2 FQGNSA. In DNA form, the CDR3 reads TGTGCCAGCAGCCCCCGGGACAGGGGGCGGCAGGGGGCCAACGTCCTGACTTTC. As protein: CASSPRDRGRQGANVLTF. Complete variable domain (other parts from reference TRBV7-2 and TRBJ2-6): GAGVSQSPSNKVTEKGKDVELRCDPISGHTALYWYRQSLGQGLEFLIYFQGNSAPDKSGLPSDRFSAERTGGSVSTLTIQRTQQEDSAVYLCASSPRDRGRQGANVLTFGAGSRLTVL.

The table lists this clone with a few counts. The CDR3 nucleotides are TGTGCCAGCAGCCCGATTCGAGCGGGAGCCCCCTACGAGCAGTACTTC. It yields the protein CASSPIRAGAPYEQYF. This chain connects TRBV5-6 to TRBJ2-7; 8 nucleotides line up with TRBD2. The germline V gene encodes CDR1 SGHDT and CDR2 YYEEEE. The CDR3 spans 16 residues. The V segment lost 4 bases and the J segment 2 bases; nucleotides outside the gene matches: 11.

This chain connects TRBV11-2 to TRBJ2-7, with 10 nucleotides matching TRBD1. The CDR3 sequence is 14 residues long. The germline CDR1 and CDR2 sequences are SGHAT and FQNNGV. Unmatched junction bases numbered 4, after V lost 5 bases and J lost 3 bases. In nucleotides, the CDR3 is TGTGCCAGCAGCCCTTGGACAGGGGGCTACGAGCAGTACTTC. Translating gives CASSPWTGGYEQYF.

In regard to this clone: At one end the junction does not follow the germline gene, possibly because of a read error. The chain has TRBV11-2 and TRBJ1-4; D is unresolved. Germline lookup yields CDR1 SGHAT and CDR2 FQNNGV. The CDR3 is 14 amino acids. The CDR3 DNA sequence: TGTGCCGGCAGCTTTGGGCACACCAATGAAAAACTGTTTTTT. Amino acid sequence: CAGSFGHTNEKLFF.

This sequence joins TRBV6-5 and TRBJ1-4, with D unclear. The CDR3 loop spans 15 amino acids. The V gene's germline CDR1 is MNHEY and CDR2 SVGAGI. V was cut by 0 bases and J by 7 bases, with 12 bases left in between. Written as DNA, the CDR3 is TGTGCCAGCAGTTACTCGCGGGCCCCTCGTGAAAAACTGTTTTTT. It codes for CASSYSRAPREKLFF.